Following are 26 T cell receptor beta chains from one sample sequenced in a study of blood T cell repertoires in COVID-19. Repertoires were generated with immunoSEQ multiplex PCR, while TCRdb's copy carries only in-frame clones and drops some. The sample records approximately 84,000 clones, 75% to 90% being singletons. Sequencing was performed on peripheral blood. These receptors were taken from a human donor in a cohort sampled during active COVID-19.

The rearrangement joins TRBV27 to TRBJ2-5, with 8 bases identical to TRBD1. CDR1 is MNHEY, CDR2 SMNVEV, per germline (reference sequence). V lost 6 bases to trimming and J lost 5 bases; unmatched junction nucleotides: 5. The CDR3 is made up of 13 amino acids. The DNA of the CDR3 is TGTGCCAGCAGCCGGACAGGGTACGAGACCCAGTACTTC. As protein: CASSRTGYETQYF.

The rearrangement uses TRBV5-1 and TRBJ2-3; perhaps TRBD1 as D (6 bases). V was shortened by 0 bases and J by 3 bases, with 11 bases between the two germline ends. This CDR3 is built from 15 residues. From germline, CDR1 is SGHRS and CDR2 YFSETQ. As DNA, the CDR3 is TGCGCCAGCAGCTTGGATGGACAGTGGACAGATACGCAGTATTTT. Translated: CASSLDGQWTDTQYF.

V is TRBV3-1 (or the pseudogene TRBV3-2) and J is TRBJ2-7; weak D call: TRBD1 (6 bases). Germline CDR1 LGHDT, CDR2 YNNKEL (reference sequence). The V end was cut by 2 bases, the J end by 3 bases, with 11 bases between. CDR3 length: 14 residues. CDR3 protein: CASSQFIGGYEQYF. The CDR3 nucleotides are TGTGCCAGCAGCCAATTCATAGGGGGCTACGAGCAGTACTTC.

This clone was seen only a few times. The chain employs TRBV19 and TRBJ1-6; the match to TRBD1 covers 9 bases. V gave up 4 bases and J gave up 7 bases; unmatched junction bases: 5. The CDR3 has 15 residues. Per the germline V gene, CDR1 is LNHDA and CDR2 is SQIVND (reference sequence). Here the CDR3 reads CASSTPGTGNSPLHF. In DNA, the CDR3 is TGTGCCAGTAGTACCCCCGGGACAGGGAATTCACCCCTCCACTTT.

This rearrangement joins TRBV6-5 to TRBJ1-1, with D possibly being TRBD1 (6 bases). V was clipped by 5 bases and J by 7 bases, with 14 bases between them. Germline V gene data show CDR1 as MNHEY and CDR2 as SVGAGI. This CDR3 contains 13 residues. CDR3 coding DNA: TGTGCCAGCAGTACCCCCCGACAGGATGAAGCTTTCTTT. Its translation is CASSTPRQDEAFF.

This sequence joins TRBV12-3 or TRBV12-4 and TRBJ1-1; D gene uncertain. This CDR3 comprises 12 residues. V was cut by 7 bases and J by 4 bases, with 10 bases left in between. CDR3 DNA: TGTGCCAGCAAAGGGAGGACCACTGAAGCTTTCTTT. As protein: CASKGRTTEAFF.

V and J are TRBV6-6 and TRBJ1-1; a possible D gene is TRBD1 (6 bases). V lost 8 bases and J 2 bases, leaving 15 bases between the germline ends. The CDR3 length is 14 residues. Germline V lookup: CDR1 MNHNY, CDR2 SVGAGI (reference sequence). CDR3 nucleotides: TGTGCCAGCGCCCGGACAGAAGTAAACACTGAAGCTTTCTTT. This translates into CASARTEVNTEAFF.

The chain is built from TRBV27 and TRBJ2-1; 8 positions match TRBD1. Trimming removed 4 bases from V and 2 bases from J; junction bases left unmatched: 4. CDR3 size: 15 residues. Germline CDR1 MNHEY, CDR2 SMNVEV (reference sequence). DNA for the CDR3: TGTGCCAGCAGTTCAACAGGGGGACCCTACAATGAGCAGTTCTTC. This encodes CASSSTGGPYNEQFF.

As DNA, the CDR3 is TGTGCCAGCAGCGTAGGTTCGGGGTCCGCCTATGGCTACACCTTC. This sequence encodes CASSVGSGSAYGYTF. The chain has TRBV9 and TRBJ1-2; D is unclear. There are 15 residues in the CDR3. V dropped 0 bases and J dropped 4 bases, with 13 bases sitting between them. Per the germline V gene, CDR1 is SGDLS and CDR2 is YYNGEE. Supplemented by reference TRBV9 and TRBJ1-2, the full variable domain reads DSGVTQTPKHLITATGQRVTLRCSPRSGDLSVYWYQQSLDQGLQFLIQYYNGEERAKGNILERFSAQQFPDLHSELNLSSLELGDSALYFCASSVGSGSAYGYTFGSGTRLTVV.

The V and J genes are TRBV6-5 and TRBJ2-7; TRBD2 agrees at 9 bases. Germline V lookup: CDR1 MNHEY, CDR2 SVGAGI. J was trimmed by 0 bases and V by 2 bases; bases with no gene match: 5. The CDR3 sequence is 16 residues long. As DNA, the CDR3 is TGTGCCAGCAGTTACGGATTTAGCGGGAGCTCCTACGAGCAGTACTTC. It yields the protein CASSYGFSGSSYEQYF.

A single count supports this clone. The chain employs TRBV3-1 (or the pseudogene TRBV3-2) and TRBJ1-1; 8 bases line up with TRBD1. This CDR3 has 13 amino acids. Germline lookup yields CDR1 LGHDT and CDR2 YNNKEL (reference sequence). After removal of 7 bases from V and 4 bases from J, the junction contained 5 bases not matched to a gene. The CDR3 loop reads CASNGQGGTEAFF. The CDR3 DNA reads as TGTGCCAGCAACGGACAGGGTGGCACTGAAGCTTTCTTT.

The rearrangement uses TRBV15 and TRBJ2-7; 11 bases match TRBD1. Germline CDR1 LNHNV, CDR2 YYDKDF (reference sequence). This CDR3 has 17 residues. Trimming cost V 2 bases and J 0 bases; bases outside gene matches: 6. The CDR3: CATSRPGTGGTSYEQYF. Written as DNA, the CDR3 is TGTGCCACCAGCAGACCCGGGACAGGGGGTACCTCCTACGAGCAGTACTTC.

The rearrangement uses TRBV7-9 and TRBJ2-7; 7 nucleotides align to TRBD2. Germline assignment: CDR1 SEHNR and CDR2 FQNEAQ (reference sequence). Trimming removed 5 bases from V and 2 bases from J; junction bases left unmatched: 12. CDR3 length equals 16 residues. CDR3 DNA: TGTGCCAGCAGCCCGTCACTGGGCGGGACTACCTACGAGCAGTACTTC. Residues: CASSPSLGGTTYEQYF.

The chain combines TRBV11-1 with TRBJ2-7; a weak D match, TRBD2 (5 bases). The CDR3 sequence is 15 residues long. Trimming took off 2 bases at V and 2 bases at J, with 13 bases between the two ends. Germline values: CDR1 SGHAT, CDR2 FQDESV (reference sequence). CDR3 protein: CASSLTSGLAYEQYF. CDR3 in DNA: TGTGCCAGCAGCTTAACCAGCGGTCTTGCCTACGAGCAGTACTTC. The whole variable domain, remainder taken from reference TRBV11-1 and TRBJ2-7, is EAEVAQSPRYKITEKSQAVAFWCDPISGHATLYWYRQILGQGPELLVQFQDESVVDDSQLPKDRFSAERLKGVDSTLKIQPAELGDSAMYLCASSLTSGLAYEQYFGPGTRLTVT.

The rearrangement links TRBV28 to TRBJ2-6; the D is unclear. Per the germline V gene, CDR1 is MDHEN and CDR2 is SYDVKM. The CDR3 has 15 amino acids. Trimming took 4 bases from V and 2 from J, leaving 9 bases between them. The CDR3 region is CASSSTRTGANVLTF. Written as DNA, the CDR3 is TGTGCCAGCAGTTCCACTCGAACTGGGGCCAACGTCCTGACTTTC.

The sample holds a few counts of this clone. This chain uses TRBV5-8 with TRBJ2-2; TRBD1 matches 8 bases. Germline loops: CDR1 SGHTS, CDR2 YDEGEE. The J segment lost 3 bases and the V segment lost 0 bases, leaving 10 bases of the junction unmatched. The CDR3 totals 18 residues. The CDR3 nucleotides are TGTGCCAGCAGCTTGGAGTTGCGGGACAGGCAACACACCGGGGAGCTGTTTTTT. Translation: CASSLELRDRQHTGELFF.

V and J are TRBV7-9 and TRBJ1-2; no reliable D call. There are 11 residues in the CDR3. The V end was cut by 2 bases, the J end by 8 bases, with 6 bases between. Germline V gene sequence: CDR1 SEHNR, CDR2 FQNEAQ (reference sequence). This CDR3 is CASSLNGGYTF. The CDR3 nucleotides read TGTGCCAGCAGCTTAAACGGGGGCTACACCTTC.

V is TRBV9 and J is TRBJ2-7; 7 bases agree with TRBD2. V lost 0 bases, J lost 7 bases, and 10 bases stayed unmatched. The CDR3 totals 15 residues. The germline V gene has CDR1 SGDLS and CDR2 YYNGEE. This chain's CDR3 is CASSVDDGRTGEQYF. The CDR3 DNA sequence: TGTGCCAGCAGCGTAGATGACGGGAGGACGGGGGAGCAGTACTTC.

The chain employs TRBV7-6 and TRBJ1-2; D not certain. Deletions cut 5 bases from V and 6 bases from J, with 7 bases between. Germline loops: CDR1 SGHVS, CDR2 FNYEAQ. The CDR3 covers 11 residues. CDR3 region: CASSEGNGYTF. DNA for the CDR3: TGTGCCAGCAGCGAGGGCAATGGCTACACCTTC.

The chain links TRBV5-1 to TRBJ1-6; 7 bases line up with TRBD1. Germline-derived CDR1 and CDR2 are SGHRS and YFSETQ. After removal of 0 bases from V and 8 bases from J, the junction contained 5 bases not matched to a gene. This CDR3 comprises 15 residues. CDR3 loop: CASSLDGTVYSPLHF. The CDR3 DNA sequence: TGCGCCAGCAGCTTGGATGGGACAGTGTATTCACCCCTCCACTTT.

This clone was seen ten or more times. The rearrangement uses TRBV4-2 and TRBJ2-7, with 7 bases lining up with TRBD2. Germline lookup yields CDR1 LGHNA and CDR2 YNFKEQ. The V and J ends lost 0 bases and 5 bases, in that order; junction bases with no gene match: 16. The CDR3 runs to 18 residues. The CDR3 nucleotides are TGTGCCAGCAGCCAAGAGATGGGTTCGGGGGGTCGCAAAAACGAGCAGTACTTC. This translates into CASSQEMGSGGRKNEQYF.

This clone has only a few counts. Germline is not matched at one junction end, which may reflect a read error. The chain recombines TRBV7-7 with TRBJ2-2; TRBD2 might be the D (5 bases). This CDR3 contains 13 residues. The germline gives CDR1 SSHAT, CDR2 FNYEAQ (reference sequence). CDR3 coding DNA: TGTGCTAGCAGCTTCGGAGGTACCGGGGAGCTGTTTTTT. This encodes CASSFGGTGELFF.

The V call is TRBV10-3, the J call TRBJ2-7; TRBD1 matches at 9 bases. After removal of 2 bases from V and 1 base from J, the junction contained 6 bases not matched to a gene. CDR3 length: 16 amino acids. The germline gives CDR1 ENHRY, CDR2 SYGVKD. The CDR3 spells CAISETQGAHSYEQYF. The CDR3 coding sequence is TGTGCCATCAGTGAGACACAGGGGGCGCATTCCTACGAGCAGTACTTC.

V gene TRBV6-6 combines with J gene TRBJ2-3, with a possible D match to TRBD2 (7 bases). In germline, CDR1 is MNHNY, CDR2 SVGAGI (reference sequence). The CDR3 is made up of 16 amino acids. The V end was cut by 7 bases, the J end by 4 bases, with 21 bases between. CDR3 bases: TGTGCCAGCACCCAGGGGTCTACGGGGGGTCCAGATACGCAGTATTTT. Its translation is CASTQGSTGGPDTQYF.

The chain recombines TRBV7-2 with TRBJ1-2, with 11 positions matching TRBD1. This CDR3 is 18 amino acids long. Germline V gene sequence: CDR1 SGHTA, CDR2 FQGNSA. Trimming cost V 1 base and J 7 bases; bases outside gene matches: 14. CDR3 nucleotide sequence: TGTGCCAGCAGCTTAGGTTTGGGGACAGGGGGTAAATTGAGTGGCTACACCTTC. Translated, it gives CASSLGLGTGGKLSGYTF.

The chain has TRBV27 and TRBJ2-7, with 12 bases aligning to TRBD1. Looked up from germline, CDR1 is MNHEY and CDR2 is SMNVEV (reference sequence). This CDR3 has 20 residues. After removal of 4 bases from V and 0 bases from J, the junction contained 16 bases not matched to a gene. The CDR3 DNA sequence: TGTGCCAGCAGTTCTCGAGGCCGGGACAGGGGGCTCAGGAGCTCCTACGAGCAGTACTTC. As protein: CASSSRGRDRGLRSSYEQYF.